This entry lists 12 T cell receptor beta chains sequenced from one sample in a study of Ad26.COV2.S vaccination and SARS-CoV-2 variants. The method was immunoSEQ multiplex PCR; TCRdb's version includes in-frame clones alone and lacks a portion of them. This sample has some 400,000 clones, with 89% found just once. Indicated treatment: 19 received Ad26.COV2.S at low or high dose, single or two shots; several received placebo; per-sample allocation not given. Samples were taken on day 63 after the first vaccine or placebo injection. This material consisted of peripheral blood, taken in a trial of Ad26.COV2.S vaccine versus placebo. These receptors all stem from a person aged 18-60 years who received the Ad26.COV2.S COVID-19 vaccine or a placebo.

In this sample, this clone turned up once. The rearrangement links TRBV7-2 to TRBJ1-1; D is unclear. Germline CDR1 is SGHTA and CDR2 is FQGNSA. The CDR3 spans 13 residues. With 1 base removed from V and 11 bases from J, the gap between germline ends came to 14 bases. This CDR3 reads CASSLDTSAEAFF. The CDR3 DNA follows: TGTGCCAGCAGCTTAGACACTTCAGCAGAGGCTTTCTTT. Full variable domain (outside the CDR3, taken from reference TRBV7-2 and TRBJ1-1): GAGVSQSPSNKVTEKGKDVELRCDPISGHTALYWYRQSLGQGLEFLIYFQGNSAPDKSGLPSDRFSAERTGGSVSTLTIQRTQQEDSAVYLCASSLDTSAEAFFGQGTRLTVV.

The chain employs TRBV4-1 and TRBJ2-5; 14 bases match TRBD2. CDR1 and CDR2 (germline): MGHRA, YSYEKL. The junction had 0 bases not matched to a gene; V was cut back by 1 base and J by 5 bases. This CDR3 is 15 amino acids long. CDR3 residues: CASSQGLAGGETQYF. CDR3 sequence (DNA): TGCGCCAGCAGCCAAGGACTAGCGGGAGGGGAGACCCAGTACTTC.

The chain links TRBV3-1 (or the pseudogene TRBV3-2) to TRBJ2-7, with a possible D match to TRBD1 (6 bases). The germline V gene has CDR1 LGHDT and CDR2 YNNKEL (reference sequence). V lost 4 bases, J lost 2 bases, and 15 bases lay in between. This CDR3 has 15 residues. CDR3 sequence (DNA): TGTGCCAGCAGCCGCGGACAGATCCCCACCTACGAGCAGTACTTC. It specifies CASSRGQIPTYEQYF.

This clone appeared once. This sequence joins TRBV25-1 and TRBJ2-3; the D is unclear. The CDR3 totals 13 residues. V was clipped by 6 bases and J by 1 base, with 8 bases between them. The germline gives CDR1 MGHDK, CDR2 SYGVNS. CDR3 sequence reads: CASSFSGTDTQYF. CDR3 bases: TGTGCCAGCAGCTTCAGCGGCACAGATACGCAGTATTTT.

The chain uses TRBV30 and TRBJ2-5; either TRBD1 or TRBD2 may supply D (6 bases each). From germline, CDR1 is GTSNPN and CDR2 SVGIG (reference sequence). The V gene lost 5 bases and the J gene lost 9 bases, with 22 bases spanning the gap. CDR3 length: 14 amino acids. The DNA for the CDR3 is TGTGCCTGGGGCGGGGAGGTGAAGGGGGGTTCCCAGTACTTC. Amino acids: CAWGGEVKGGSQYF.

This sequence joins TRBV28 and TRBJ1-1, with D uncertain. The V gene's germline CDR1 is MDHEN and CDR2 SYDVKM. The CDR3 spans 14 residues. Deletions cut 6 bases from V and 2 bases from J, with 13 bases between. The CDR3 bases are TGTGCCAGCAGCCCACAGACTTTAAACACTGAAGCTTTCTTT. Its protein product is CASSPQTLNTEAFF.

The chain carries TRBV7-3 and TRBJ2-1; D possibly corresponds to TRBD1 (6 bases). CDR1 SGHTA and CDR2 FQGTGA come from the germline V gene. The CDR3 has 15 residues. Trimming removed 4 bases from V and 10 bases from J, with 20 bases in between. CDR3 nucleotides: TGTGCCAGCAGCTCTGTGGGGACATCCGTATCAGAGCAGTTCTTC. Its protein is CASSSVGTSVSEQFF.

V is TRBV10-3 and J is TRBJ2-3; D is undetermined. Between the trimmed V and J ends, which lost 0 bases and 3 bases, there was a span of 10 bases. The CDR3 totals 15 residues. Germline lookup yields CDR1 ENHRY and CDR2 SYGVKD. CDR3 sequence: CAISESRPETDTQYF. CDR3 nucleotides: TGTGCCATCAGTGAGTCTAGGCCAGAGACAGATACGCAGTATTTT.

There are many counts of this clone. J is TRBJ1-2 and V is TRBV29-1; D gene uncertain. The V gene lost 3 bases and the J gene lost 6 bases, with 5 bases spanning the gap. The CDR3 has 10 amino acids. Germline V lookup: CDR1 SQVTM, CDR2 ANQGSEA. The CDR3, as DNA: TGCAGCGTTGACGTGGATGGCTACACCTTC. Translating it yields CSVDVDGYTF.

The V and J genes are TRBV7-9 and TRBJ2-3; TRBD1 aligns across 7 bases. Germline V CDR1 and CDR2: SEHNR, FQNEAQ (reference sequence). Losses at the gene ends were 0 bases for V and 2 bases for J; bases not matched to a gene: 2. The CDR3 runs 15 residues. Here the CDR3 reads CASSLAGGFTDTQYF. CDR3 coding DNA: TGTGCCAGCAGCTTAGCAGGGGGCTTCACAGATACGCAGTATTTT. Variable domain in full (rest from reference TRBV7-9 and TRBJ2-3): DTGVSQNPRHKITKRGQNVTFRCDPISEHNRLYWYRQTLGQGPEFLTYFQNEAQLEKSRLLSDRFSAERPKGSFSTLEIQRTEQGDSAMYLCASSLAGGFTDTQYFGPGTRLTVL.

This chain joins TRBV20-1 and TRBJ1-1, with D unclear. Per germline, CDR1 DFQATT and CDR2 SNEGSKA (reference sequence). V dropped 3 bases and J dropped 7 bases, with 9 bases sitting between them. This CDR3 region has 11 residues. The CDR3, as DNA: TGCAGTGCTAGCCGAAGAAATGAAGCTTTCTTT. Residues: CSASRRNEAFF.

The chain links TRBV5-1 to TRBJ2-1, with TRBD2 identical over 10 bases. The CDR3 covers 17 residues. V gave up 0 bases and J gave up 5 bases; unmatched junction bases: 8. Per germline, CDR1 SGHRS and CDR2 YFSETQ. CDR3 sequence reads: CASSLALGLAANNEQFF. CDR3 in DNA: TGCGCCAGCAGCTTGGCCCTAGGACTAGCGGCCAACAATGAGCAGTTCTTC. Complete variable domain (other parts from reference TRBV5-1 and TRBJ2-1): KAGVTQTPRYLIKTRGQQVTLSCSPISGHRSVSWYQQTPGQGLQFLFEYFSETQRNKGNFPGRFSGRQFSNSRSEMNVSTLELGDSALYLCASSLALGLAANNEQFFGPGTRLTVL.